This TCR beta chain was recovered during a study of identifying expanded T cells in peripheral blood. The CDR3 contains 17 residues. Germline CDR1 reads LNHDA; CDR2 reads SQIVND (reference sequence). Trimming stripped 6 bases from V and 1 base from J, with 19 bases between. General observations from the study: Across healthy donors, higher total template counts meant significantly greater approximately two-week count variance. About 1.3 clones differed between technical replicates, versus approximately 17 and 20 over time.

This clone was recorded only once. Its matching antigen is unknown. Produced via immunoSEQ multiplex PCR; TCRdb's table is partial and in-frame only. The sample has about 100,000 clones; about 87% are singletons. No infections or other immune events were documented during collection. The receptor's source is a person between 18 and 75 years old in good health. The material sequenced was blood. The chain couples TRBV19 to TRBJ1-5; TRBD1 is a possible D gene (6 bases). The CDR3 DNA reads TGTGCCAGTAGCCAAAGGCCGGGGGGCAGAAGCAATCAGCCCCAGCATTTT. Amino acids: CASSQRPGGRSNQPQHF.